This TCR beta chain was identified during a study of blood T cells in healthy people across ages. Study findings and constraints: A greater number of naive CD4+ cells and higher diversity distinguished long-lived donors from aged donors.

The V gene lost 2 bases and the J gene lost 11 bases, with 15 bases spanning the gap. The CDR3 extends over 13 amino acids. Germline assignment: CDR1 MNHEY and CDR2 SVGEGT. A J-beta primer mix and a sample-barcoded 5' primer were used in a second PCR of about 7 to 12 cycles. TCRdb re-derived calls from the 5' RACE reads in MiXCR, one entry per CDR3 protein. The sample carries roughly 1.5 million distinct CDR3 sequences, around 40% recorded once. This clonotype has just a few counts. Its antigen is unknown. Caucasian individuals from Russia who were healthy and aged roughly 6 to 95 acted as donors. Extractions gave at least 5.5 micrograms of total RNA per sample.

This TCR was sampled from a young woman in good health. The chain joins TRBV6-2 or TRBV6-3 to TRBJ1-1; D might be TRBD1 (6 bases). The sequenced sample consisted of blood. DNA of the CDR3: TGTGCCAGCAGTTACCAATCAGGGGTAACGGCTTTCTTT. It is translated as CASSYQSGVTAFF.